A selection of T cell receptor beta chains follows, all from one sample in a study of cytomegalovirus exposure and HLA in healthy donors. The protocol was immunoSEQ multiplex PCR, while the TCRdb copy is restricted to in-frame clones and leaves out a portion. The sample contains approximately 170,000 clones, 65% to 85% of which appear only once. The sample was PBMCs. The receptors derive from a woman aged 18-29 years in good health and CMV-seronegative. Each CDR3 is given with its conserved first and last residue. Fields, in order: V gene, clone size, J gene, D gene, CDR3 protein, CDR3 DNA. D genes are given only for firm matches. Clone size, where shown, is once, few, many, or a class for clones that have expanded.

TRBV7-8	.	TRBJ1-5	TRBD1	CASSLESVDRGPNQPQHF	TGTGCCAGCAGCTTAGAATCCGTGGACAGGGGACCCAATCAGCCCCAGCATTTT
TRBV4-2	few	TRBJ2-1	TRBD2	CASRQGTSGYNEQFF	TGTGCCAGCAGACAAGGGACTAGCGGGTACAATGAGCAGTTCTTC
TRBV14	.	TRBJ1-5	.	CASSQGQGVDQPQHF	TGTGCCAGCAGCCAAGGACAAGGCGTTGATCAGCCCCAGCATTTT
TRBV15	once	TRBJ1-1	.	CATSSPRGYTEAFF	TGTGCCACCAGCAGTCCTAGGGGGTACACTGAAGCTTTCTTT
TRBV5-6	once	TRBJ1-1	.	CASSSPTGNTEAFF	TGTGCCAGCAGCTCCCCGACAGGAAACACTGAAGCTTTCTTT
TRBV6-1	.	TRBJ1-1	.	CASSGLRGNTEAFF	TGTGCCAGCAGTGGTCTGCGGGGGAACACTGAAGCTTTCTTT
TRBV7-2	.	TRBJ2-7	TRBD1	CASSPKTTGDEQYF	TGTGCCAGCAGTCCTAAAACGACAGGGGACGAGCAGTACTTC
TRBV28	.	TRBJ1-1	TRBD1	CASSLVPGQGEAFF	TGTGCCAGCAGTTTGGTCCCGGGACAGGGGGAAGCTTTCTTT
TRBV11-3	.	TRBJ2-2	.	CASSFSETGELFF	TGTGCCAGCAGCTTCTCAGAAACCGGGGAGCTGTTTTTT
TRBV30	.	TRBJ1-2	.	CAWSLTEFANYGYTF	TGTGCCTGGAGCCTCACAGAGTTCGCTAACTATGGCTACACCTTC
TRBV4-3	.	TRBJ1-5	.	CASSQDSSGYNQPQHF	TGCGCCAGCAGCCAAGACTCGTCAGGGTACAATCAGCCCCAGCATTTT
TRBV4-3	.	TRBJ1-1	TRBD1	CASSQGTGEGSTEAFF	TGCGCCAGCAGCCAAGGGACAGGGGAGGGAAGCACTGAAGCTTTCTTT
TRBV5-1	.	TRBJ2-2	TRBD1	CASSPDRGNTGELFF	TGCGCCAGCAGCCCGGACAGGGGGAATACCGGGGAGCTGTTTTTT
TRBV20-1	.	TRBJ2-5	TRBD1	CSARGQETQYF	TGCAGTGCCAGGGGGCAAGAGACCCAGTACTTC
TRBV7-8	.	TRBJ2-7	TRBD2	CASSQEGPSGPAIAYEQYF	TGTGCCAGCAGCCAGGAAGGTCCTAGCGGACCTGCGATAGCCTACGAGCAGTACTTC
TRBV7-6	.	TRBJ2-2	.	CASSRGAPGTGELFF	TGTGCCAGCAGTCGCGGGGCTCCAGGCACCGGGGAGCTGTTTTTT